This T cell receptor beta chain came from a study of CD8 T cells in Susac syndrome. In the study overall: Treatment at blood withdrawal was none, corticosteroids, or intravenous immunoglobulin alone in Susac syndrome patients. Whole-study findings and limits: CD8+ clonal expansion in Susac was maximal in TEMRA cells and in active patients. The study conceded that its TCR sequencing and HLA analysis involved relatively few individuals.

The CDR3 extends over 14 amino acids. Per the germline V gene, CDR1 is SGDLS and CDR2 is YYNGEE. V dropped 3 bases and J dropped 2 bases, with 10 bases sitting between them. Reverse transcription of 0.5 to 1 ug RNA was performed with random hexamers. Amplification of TCR beta CDR3 was carried out by immunoSEQ multiplex PCR, which covered 54 Vbeta and 13 Jbeta segments. TCRdb redid the calling of the immunoSEQ multiplex PCR reads with MiXCR, one entry per CDR3 protein. The table records 80,000 to 95,000 distinct CDR3 sequences, 94% of them present only once. With respect to this clonotype: Its matching antigen is unknown.

The TCR was taken from a human donor with Susac syndrome. The sequencing input was CD8+ T cells from PBMCs. The V call is TRBV9, the J call TRBJ2-3; D may be TRBD2 (5 bases). The CDR3 DNA follows: TGTGCCAGCAGCGAGGAGGAGTTCACAGATACGCAGTATTTT. This codes for CASSEEEFTDTQYF.